The T cell receptor beta chain described here comes from a study of shared clonotypes between healthy human individuals. As for the study in general: For every donor, three CD4 naive, three CD4 memory, two CD8 naive and one CD8 memory plates were used.

The length of the CDR3 is 11 residues. The ends were cut back, 9 bases at V and 11 bases at J, with 16 bases in the middle. CDR1 MGHDK and CDR2 SYGVNS come from the germline V gene. Each subset's genomic DNA was split evenly across several immunoSEQ plates. The protocol was immunoSEQ multiplex PCR, while the TCRdb copy is restricted to in-frame clones and leaves out a portion. The sample consists of fewer than 700,000 clones, roughly 95% of them appearing once. As for this clone: Its antigen is not identified.

Overall study results and limits: A limitation of the genetic and exposure-history diversity represented arose from few donors.

The naive CD8 subset, CD45RO-negative cells positively selected for CCR7, excluded terminally differentiated effector memory CD45RA+ cells. The chain has TRBV25-1 and TRBJ1-1; the D gene is possibly TRBD1 (5 bases). This receptor was obtained from a woman aged 25 to 39 in good health. Source material: naive CD8+ T cells sorted from blood. The CDR3 coding sequence is TGTGCCAGTACTCGGGGGAGTCGGGCTTTCTTT. Its protein product is CASTRGSRAFF.